This TCR beta chain was recorded in a study of CD8 T cells in ankylosing spondylitis. Worth noting for this clonotype: Antigen unknown.

Whole-study results and caveats: A number of the motif variants had already been described in reactive arthritis synovial fluid and blood. A TCR beta motif of 8 or 9 highly homologous variants appeared characteristic of ankylosing spondylitis blood.

MiXCR was run by TCRdb on the 5' RACE reads, yielding one entry per CDR3 protein. This sample has roughly 250,000 distinct CDR3 sequences, with over 9.5% found just once. The CDR3 has 15 amino acids. Per the germline V gene, CDR1 is ENHRY and CDR2 is SYGVKD. The J segment lost 5 bases and the V segment lost 4 bases, leaving 9 bases of the junction unmatched. The source material was blood, either unsorted or a sorted T cell fraction (not recorded which). This chain connects TRBV10-3 to TRBJ2-7, with 9 positions matching TRBD2. The TCR comes from a male donor with ankylosing spondylitis or in good health (not recorded which). The CDR3 DNA follows: TGTGCCATCAGTGTGGCGGGGGGGCTCCGGGACGAGCAGTACTTC. The encoded protein is CAISVAGGLRDEQYF.